This section outlines one T cell receptor (beta chain) sequence together with its context. This entry is derived from a study of blood T cell repertoires in COVID-19. Study context: Acute and convalescent COVID-19 samples came from the United States, Italy and Spain. T cells, B-cell-depleted T cells, or PBMCs provided the cDNA or gDNA that served as material.

How the authors handled the data: Estimation of nucleated cell counts was performed using reference gene primer amplification. Sequencing used immunoSEQ multiplex PCR; TCRdb keeps in-frame clones, though not all of them. Clone size and V and J calls were adopted from that table, with D and trimming inferred from the DNA. Of 63,000 or so clones listed, around nine tenths were seen once; the top ten hold approximately 1.3%. Trimming took 2 bases from V and 6 from J; bases not matched to a gene: 7. The CDR3 consists of 17 residues. CDR1 is MRHNA, CDR2 SNTAGT, per germline. This TCR came from a man aged 60 to 69 with acute or convalescent COVID-19. The gene calls are TRBV6-4 and TRBJ2-2, with 12 bases identical to TRBD2. The sequenced sample consisted of peripheral blood. The CDR3 region is CASSDLGLAGRSGELFF. CDR3 coding DNA: TGTGCCAGCAGTGACCTTGGACTAGCGGGGCGGTCCGGGGAGCTGTTTTTT.